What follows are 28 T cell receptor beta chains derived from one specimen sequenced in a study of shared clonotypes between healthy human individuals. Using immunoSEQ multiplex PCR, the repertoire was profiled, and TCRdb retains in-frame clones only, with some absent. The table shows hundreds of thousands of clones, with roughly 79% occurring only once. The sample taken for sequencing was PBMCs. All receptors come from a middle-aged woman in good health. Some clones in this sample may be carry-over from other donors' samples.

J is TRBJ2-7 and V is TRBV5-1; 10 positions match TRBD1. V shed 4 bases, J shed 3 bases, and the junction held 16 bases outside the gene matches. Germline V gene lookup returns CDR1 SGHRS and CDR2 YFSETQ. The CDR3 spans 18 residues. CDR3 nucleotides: TGCGCCAGCAGCCCGCTACCACTCGGACAGGGGGGATTCTACGAGCAGTACTTC. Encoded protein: CASSPLPLGQGGFYEQYF.

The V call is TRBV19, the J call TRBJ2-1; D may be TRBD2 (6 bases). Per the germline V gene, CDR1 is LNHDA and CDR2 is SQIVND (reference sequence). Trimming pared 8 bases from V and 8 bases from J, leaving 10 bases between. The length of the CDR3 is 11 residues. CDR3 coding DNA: TGTGCCAGTGCCGGGAGATATGAGCAGTTCTTC. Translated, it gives CASAGRYEQFF.

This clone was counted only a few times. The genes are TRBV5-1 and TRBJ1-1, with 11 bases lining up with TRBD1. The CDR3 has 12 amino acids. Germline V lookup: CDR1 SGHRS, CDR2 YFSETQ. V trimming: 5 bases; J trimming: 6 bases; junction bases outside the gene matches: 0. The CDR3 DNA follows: TGCGCCAGCAGGGGACAGGGGGCTGAAGCTTTCTTT. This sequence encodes CASRGQGAEAFF.

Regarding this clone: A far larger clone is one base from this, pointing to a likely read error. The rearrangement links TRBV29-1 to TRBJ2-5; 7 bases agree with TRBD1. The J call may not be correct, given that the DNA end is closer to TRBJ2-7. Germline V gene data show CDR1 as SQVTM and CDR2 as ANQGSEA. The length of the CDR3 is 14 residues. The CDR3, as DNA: TGCAGCGCCCTGAGGGGGACAGCCTTGGCCGAGCAGTACTTC. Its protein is CSALRGTALAEQYF.

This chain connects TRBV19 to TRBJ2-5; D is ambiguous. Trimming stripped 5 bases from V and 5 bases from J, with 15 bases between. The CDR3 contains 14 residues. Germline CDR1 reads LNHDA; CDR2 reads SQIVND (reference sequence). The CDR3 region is CASSEWTRPETQYF. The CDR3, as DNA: TGTGCCAGTAGTGAGTGGACCAGACCGGAGACCCAGTACTTC.

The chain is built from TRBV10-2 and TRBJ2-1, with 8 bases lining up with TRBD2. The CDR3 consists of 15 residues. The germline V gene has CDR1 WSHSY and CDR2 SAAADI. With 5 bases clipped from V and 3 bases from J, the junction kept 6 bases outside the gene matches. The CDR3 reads CASSYGRESYNEQFF. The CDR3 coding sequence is TGCGCCAGCAGTTACGGGAGGGAAAGCTACAATGAGCAGTTCTTC.

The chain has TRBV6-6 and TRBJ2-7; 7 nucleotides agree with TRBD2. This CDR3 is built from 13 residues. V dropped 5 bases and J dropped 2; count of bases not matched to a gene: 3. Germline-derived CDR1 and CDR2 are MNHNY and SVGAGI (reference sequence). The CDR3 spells CASSTGTTYEQYF. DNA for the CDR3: TGTGCCAGCAGTACCGGGACTACCTACGAGCAGTACTTC.

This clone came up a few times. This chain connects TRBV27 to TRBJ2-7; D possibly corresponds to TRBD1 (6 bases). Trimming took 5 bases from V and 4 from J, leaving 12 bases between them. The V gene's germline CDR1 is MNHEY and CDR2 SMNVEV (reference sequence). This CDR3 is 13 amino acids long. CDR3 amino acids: CASSPTGPYEQYF. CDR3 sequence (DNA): TGTGCCAGCAGTCCGACAGGACCGTACGAGCAGTACTTC.

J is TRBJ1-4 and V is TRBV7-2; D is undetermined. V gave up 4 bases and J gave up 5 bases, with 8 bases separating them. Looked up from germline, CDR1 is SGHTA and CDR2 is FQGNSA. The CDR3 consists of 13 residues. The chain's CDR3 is CASSSGRNEKLFF. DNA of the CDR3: TGTGCCAGCAGCTCGGGGAGAAATGAAAAACTGTTTTTT.

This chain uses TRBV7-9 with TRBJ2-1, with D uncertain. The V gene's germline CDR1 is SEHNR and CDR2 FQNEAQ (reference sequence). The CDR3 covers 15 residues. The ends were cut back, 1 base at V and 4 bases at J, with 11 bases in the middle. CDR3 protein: CASSLGRQAYNEQFF. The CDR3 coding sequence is TGTGCCAGCAGCTTAGGAAGGCAGGCGTACAATGAGCAGTTCTTC.

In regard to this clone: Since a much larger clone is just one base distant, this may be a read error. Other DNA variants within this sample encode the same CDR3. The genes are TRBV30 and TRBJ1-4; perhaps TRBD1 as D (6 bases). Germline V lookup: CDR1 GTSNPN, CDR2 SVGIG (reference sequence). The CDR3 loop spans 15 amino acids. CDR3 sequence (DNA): TGTGCCTGGAGAGTTCCGGGACACCCGGCGGAAAAATTGTTTTTT. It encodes CAWRVPGHPAEKLFF.

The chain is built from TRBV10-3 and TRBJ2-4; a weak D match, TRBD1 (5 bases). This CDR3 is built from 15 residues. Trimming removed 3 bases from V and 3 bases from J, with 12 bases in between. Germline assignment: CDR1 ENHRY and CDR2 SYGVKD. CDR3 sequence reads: CAISEPGHSKNIQYF. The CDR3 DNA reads TGTGCCATCAGTGAACCCGGACACAGCAAAAACATTCAGTACTTC.

The CDR3 protein is CASTEMTRPRGGSSYEQYF. The CDR3 nucleotides are TGCGCCAGCACCGAGATGACGAGGCCTCGGGGCGGGAGCTCCTACGAGCAGTACTTC. The chain employs TRBV10-1 and TRBJ2-7; TRBD2 aligns across 7 bases. CDR3 length: 19 amino acids. Germline V gene data show CDR1 as WNHNN and CDR2 as SYGVQD (reference sequence). The V and J ends lost 7 bases and 0 bases, in that order; junction bases with no gene match: 21.

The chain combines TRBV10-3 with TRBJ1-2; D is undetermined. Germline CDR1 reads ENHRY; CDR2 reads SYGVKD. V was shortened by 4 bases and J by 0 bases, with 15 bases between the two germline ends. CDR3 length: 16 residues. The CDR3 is CAISASVSTSNYGYTF. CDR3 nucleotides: TGTGCCATCAGTGCCTCAGTGTCAACGTCTAACTATGGCTACACCTTC.

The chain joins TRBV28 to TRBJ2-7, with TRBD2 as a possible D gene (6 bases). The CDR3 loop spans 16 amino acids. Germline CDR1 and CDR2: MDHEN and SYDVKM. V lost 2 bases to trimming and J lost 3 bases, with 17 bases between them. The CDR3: CASSLSLGAGLYEQYF. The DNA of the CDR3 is TGTGCCAGCAGTTTAAGTTTAGGGGCGGGGCTCTACGAGCAGTACTTC.

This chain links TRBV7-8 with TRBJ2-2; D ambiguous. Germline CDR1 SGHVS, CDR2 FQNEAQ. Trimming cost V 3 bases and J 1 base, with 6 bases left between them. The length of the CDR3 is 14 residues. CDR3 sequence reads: CASSFKMNTGELFF. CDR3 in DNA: TGTGCCAGCAGCTTTAAGATGAACACCGGGGAGCTGTTTTTT.

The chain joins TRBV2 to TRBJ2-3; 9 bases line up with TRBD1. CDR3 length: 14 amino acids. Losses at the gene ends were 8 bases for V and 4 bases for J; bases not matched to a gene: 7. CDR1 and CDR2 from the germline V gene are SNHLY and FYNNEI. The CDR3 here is CASSGTGWADTQYF. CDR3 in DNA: TGTGCCAGCTCCGGGACAGGGTGGGCAGATACGCAGTATTTT.

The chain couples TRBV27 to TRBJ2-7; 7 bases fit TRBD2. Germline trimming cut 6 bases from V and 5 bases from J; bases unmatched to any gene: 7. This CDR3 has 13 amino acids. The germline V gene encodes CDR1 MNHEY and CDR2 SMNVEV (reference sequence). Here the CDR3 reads CASRGWEGHEQYF. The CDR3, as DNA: TGTGCCAGCAGAGGGTGGGAGGGCCACGAGCAGTACTTC.

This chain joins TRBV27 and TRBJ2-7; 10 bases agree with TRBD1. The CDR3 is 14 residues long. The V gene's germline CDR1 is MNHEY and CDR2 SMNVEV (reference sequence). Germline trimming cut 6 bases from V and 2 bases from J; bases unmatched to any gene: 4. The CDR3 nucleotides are TGTGCCAGCAGCCGGACAGGGGGTGCCTACGAGCAGTACTTC. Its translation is CASSRTGGAYEQYF.

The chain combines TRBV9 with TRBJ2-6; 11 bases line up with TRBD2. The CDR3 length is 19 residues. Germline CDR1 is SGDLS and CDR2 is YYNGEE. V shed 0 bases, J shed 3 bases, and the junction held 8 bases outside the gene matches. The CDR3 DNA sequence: TGTGCCAGCAGCGTAGGGCTAGCGGGAGGTCCGGATGGGGCCAACGTCCTGACTTTC. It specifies CASSVGLAGGPDGANVLTF.

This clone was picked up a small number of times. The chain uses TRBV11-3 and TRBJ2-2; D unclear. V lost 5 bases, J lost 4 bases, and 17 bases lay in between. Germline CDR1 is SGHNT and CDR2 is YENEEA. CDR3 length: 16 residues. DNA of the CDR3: TGTGCCAGCAGCCGAGGCAGCCTTTTGGGCACCGGGGAGCTGTTTTTT. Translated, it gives CASSRGSLLGTGELFF.

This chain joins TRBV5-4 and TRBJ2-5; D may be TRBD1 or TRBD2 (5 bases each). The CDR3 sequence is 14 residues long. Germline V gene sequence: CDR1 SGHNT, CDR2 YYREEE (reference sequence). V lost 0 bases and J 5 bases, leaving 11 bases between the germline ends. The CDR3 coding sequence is TGTGCCAGCAGCTTGGCCATAGGGGAGGAGACCCAGTACTTC. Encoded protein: CASSLAIGEETQYF.

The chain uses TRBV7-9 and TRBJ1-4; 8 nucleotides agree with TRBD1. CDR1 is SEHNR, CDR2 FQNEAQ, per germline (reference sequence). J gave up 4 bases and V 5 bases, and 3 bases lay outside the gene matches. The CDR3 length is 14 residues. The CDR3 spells CASSRTGLNEKLFF. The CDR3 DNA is TGTGCCAGCAGCCGGACAGGGCTTAATGAAAAACTGTTTTTT.

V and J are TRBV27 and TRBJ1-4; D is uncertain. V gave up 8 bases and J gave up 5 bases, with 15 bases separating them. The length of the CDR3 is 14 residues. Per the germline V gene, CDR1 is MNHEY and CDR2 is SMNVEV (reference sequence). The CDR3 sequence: CASAIGRTNEKLFF. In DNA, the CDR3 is TGTGCCAGCGCTATTGGCAGGACGAATGAAAAACTGTTTTTT.

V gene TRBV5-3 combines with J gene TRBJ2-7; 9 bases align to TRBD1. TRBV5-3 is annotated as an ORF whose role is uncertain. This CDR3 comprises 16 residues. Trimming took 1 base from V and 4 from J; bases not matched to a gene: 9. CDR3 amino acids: CARSLSPGQGVYEQYF. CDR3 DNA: TGTGCCAGAAGCTTGTCTCCGGGACAGGGTGTTTACGAGCAGTACTTC.

This CDR3 is CARIPRGPYEQYF. CDR3 DNA: TGCGCCAGAATCCCCAGGGGCCCCTACGAGCAGTACTTC. V is TRBV10-1 and J is TRBJ2-7; D possibly corresponds to TRBD1 (6 bases). CDR3 size: 13 residues. V dropped 9 bases and J dropped 2 bases, with 14 bases sitting between them. Germline lookup yields CDR1 WNHNN and CDR2 SYGVQD (reference sequence).

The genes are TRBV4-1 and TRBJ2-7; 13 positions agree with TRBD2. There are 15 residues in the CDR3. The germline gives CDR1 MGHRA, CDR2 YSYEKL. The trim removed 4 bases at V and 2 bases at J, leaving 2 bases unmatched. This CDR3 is CASSPTSGGTYEQYF. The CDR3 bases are TGCGCCAGCAGCCCGACTAGCGGGGGGACCTACGAGCAGTACTTC.

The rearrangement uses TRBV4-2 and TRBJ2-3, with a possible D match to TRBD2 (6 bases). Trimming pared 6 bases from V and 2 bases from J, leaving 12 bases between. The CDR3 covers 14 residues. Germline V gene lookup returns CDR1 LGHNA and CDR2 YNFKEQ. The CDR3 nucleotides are TGTGCCAGCAGAACGGGACTTGACACAGATACGCAGTATTTT. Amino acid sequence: CASRTGLDTDTQYF.